This note documents a single TCR beta chain sequence. It has no known antigen specificity. Base qualities are not provided; no much larger clone lies one nucleotide away. Ophthalmopathy patients had moderately to severely active disease, with a Clinical Activity Score of 3 or more, a NOSPECS grade of 4 or more, and a disease duration of less than 3 months. Exclusion was applied to patients with uncontrolled infections, other autoimmune diseases, pregnancy or lactation. Diagnoses were established on the basis of clinical symptoms, serum thyroxine and TRAb, thyroid ultrasound, and orbital computed tomography. PBMCs were isolated from 10 ml of fresh peripheral blood by Ficoll-Paque density gradient centrifugation. Total RNA was extracted using Trizol reagent, and RNA quality was assessed on an Agilent 2100 Bioanalyzer. A distance of 16 bases separates the germline ends of V and J, which lose 3 bases and 4 bases respectively. The CDR3 measures 15 amino acids from cysteine to phenylalanine. The CDR3 DNA has 45 bases and is translated from base 1. CDR1 SGDLS and CDR2 YYNGEE are derived from the germline V gene.

The sample belongs to a study of T cells in Graves' hyperthyroidism and ophthalmopathy (dated by TCRdb to about 2019). Notes on the research overall: Peripheral blood samples were taken at the time of initial diagnosis, prior to any treatment. In several Graves' hyperthyroidism patients, the study also compared T-cell repertoires from thyroid tissue with T-cell repertoires from blood. To identify TCR V-J signatures that set the groups apart, the researchers used a discovery cohort of about a hundred patients, made up of 43 with Graves' ophthalmopathy and 57 with stable Graves' hyperthyroidism. After sampling, hyperthyroidism patients received methimazole starting at 30 mg daily, and ophthalmopathy patients received high-dose intravenous methylprednisolone. Prospective prediction of ophthalmopathy was tested in an independent validation cohort of approximately 18 hyperthyroidism patients and around 16 patients who later progressed to ophthalmopathy. The approximately 100 discovery patients were divided at random into training and test sets in a 7:3 ratio. The paper describes TCR Vbeta CDR3 sequencing of 135 peripheral blood samples, made up of around 41 ophthalmopathy patients, around 78 hyperthyroidism patients and 17 progressor patients.

The TCR beta CDR3 regions were amplified from the RNA transcripts. For the first round of RT-PCR on the TCR CDR3, the HTBI primer set was used together with the Qiagen OneStep RT-PCR kit. Libraries were constructed in a second round of multiplex PCR, after which size selection and purification were performed. Paired-end sequencing of the libraries was performed with 100 bp reads on an Illumina HiSeq2000. In the paper's pipeline: SOAPnuke was used to process the raw data, with reads discarded if the reads contained adapters or uncalled bases, had a mean Phred below 15, or lacked an exact constant-primer or identifier match. High-quality paired reads were merged with COPE v1.2.5, and unique nucleotide sequences were defined as clonotypes. MiTCR v1.1 was used to align the clonotypes against IMGT TRBV, TRBD and TRBJ reference segments. The analysis was restricted to V-J combinations with a frequency above 0.0001, which together covered over 99% of the repertoires. A TCS score was defined as the ratio of F50 (clonal expansion) to E x V (chaos), with BLOSUM62-based TCRdist applied between CDR3 peptides within each V-J. Welch's t-statistics and random forest reduced 450 to 600 V-J features to 13, which were used in a naive Bayes classifier (R e1071). TCRdb applied fastp at Q25 and MiXCR to the public reads, then kept only in-frame beta chains. Entries are consolidated by CDR3 protein sequence, retaining the most common genes and DNA. The V and J calls follow TCRdb's processing rather than the paper's. This sample lists fewer than 700,000 distinct CDR3 sequences; under 20% were detected once. The ten largest make up 15% to 20% of the sample.

Broad study findings and their caveats: Blood samples also contained most of the expanded thyroid clonotypes (frequency above 0.001), which suggests that blood repertoires may reflect thyroid immune responses. In validation, the model predicted progression to ophthalmopathy with 55% to 71% sensitivity and around 72% specificity, a median of around 6.6 months before onset. No statistical method was used to set the sample size in advance, and investigators knew the group allocation. A 13 V-J signature model separated ophthalmopathy from stable hyperthyroidism, with 87.88% sensitivity and 81.08% specificity in cross-validation and 80%/75% in testing.

The sequence derives from a woman between 18 and 30 years old with Graves' ophthalmopathy. The rearrangement combines TRBV9 with TRBJ1-2; the D gene cannot be resolved reliably. The source material was blood. The CDR3 protein sequence reads: CASSGGSYLFYGYTF. The DNA sequence is TGTGCCAGCAGCGGAGGGAGCTATCTCTTCTATGGCTACACCTTC.